This TCR beta chain was observed in a study of blood T cell repertoires in COVID-19. Study-wide context: The United States, Italy and Spain supplied acute and convalescent COVID-19 samples.

Between the trimmed V and J ends, which lost 1 base and 7 bases, there was a span of 11 bases. This CDR3 has 15 residues. Germline V gene lookup returns CDR1 SGHTA and CDR2 FQGNSA. The table came from immunoSEQ multiplex PCR; TCRdb's copy has only in-frame clones and leaves some out. The data hold about 33,000 clones, with nearly 80% observed a single time. Material: peripheral blood. The rearrangement joins TRBV7-2 to TRBJ1-6; maybe TRBD1 (6 bases). This TCR was sampled from a man older than 75 with acute or convalescent COVID-19. The CDR3 region is CASSLGTAINSPLHF. The CDR3 DNA sequence: TGTGCCAGCAGCTTAGGGACAGCGATAAATTCACCCCTCCACTTT.